This T cell receptor beta chain appears in the sequencing data of a study of blood T cell repertoires in COVID-19. The assay was immunoSEQ multiplex PCR, and TCRdb's table has in-frame clones only and misses some. The repertoire holds approximately 450,000 clones, with 80% to 90% as singletons. From germline, CDR1 is SGHAT and CDR2 FQNNGV. V shed 5 bases and J shed 11 bases, with 12 bases lying between them. This CDR3 has 11 amino acids. This clone has a handful of counts. The chain couples TRBV11-2 to TRBJ1-1, with unresolved D. The sample was PBMCs or T cells enriched from blood (not recorded which). This clonotype was obtained from a man aged 30-40 years who had recovered from COVID-19. This CDR3 is CASSPGIGAFF. The CDR3 DNA follows: TGTGCCAGCAGCCCCGGGATAGGGGCTTTCTTT.